The rows below give T cell receptor beta chains drawn from one sample of a study of blood T cell repertoires in COVID-19. Sequencing was performed with immunoSEQ multiplex PCR; in TCRdb, only in-frame clones are kept and a portion is missing. In the table there are hundreds of thousands of clones, more than 75% of which are singletons. The sample taken for sequencing was PBMCs or T cells enriched from blood (not recorded which). The source of these receptors is a woman aged 50 to 65 who had recovered from COVID-19. Each CDR3 is given with its conserved first and last residue. D genes are given only for firm matches. Clone size is stated in some rows and not others, as once, few, many or a class when expanded.

v_gene	j_gene	len	d_gene	abundance	CDR3aa	CDR3nt
TRBV5-1	TRBJ2-1	14	NA	NA	CASSWGRDDNEQFF	TGCGCCAGCAGCTGGGGCAGGGATGACAATGAGCAGTTCTTC
TRBV28	TRBJ2-1	16	TRBD2	NA	CASSLVGGSKVNEQFF	TGTGCCAGCAGTTTAGTTGGCGGGAGCAAGGTCAATGAGCAGTTCTTC
TRBV30	TRBJ2-1	14	TRBD2	NA	CAWSLGWEGREQFF	TGTGCCTGGAGTCTTGGTTGGGAGGGCCGTGAGCAGTTCTTC
TRBV11-2	TRBJ2-3	14	TRBD1	NA	CASSQRRGSDTQYF	TGTGCCAGCAGCCAGCGCAGGGGGTCAGATACGCAGTATTTT
TRBV7-2	TRBJ2-5	14	NA	NA	CASGLRHTQETQYF	TGTGCCAGCGGATTGAGACACACCCAAGAGACCCAGTACTTC
TRBV13	TRBJ1-1	15	TRBD1	NA	CASSSDRERETEAFF	TGTGCCAGCAGCTCCGACAGGGAAAGAGAGACTGAAGCTTTCTTT
TRBV5-6	TRBJ1-4	14	NA	NA	CASSRTQQDEKLFF	TGTGCCAGCAGCAGGACCCAACAGGATGAAAAACTGTTTTTT
TRBV7-9	TRBJ2-1	17	TRBD2	once	CASSLTGLAGEGNEQFF	TGTGCCAGCAGCTTAACCGGACTAGCGGGAGAGGGCAATGAGCAGTTCTTC
TRBV7-9	TRBJ2-5	14	TRBD1	few	CASTGTEYQETQYF	TGTGCCAGCACCGGGACAGAGTACCAAGAGACCCAGTACTTC
TRBV28	TRBJ2-7	13	TRBD1	NA	CASRGTGTYEQYF	TGTGCCAGCAGAGGGACAGGGACCTACGAGCAGTACTTC
TRBV19	TRBJ2-7	14	NA	NA	CASSNRENTYEQYF	TGTGCCAGTAGTAACAGGGAGAACACCTACGAGCAGTACTTC
TRBV4-2	TRBJ1-1	13	TRBD1	NA	CASSQEGTGKAFF	TGTGCCAGCAGCCAAGAAGGGACAGGAAAAGCTTTCTTT
TRBV4-1	TRBJ2-1	20	TRBD2	NA	CASSPYGLAGRPSSYNEQFF	TGCGCCAGCAGCCCCTACGGACTAGCGGGGCGCCCGAGCTCCTACAATGAGCAGTTCTTC
TRBV6-5	TRBJ1-6	14	NA	once	CASRIRGFNSPLHF	TGTGCCAGCAGGATCAGGGGTTTTAATTCACCCCTCCACTTT
TRBV7-2	TRBJ1-5	14	TRBD1	NA	CASSPPGGHQPQHF	TGTGCCAGCAGCCCCCCAGGGGGCCATCAGCCCCAGCATTTT
TRBV19	TRBJ1-1	16	TRBD1	NA	CASKLGQGGLNTEAFF	TGTGCCAGTAAACTCGGACAGGGGGGACTAAACACTGAAGCTTTCTTT
TRBV7-2	TRBJ2-1	10	NA	NA	CASGSVEQFF	TGTGCCAGCGGGAGCGTTGAGCAGTTCTTC
TRBV5-4	TRBJ1-6	16	TRBD1	NA	CASSPGGNSINSPLHF	TGTGCCAGCAGCCCAGGGGGCAACAGCATCAATTCACCCCTCCACTTT
TRBV5-1	TRBJ2-7	15	TRBD2	NA	CASSLDYAGVGEQYF	TGCGCCAGCAGCTTGGACTACGCGGGAGTAGGCGAGCAGTACTTC
TRBV9	TRBJ2-1	16	NA	NA	CASSVRSLVGYNEQFF	TGTGCCAGCAGCGTAAGGAGCCTAGTAGGCTACAATGAGCAGTTCTTC
TRBV28	TRBJ2-1	14	TRBD2	NA	CASRPGLAGNEQFF	TGTGCCAGCAGACCAGGACTAGCGGGGAATGAGCAGTTCTTC
TRBV12-3/TRBV12-4	TRBJ2-7	13	NA	once	CASSFDWNYEQYF	TGTGCCAGCAGTTTCGACTGGAACTACGAGCAGTACTTC
TRBV2	TRBJ1-5	15	NA	NA	CASSAQAGVNQPQHF	TGTGCCAGCAGTGCCCAAGCGGGGGTGAATCAGCCCCAGCATTTT
TRBV19	TRBJ2-1	14	TRBD1	once	CASSPGGSYNEQFF	TGTGCCAGTAGTCCAGGGGGCTCCTACAATGAGCAGTTCTTC
TRBV4-3	TRBJ2-5	19	TRBD2	NA	CASSPKISRLAGGQETQYF	TGCGCCAGCAGCCCGAAGATCTCCCGACTAGCGGGAGGCCAAGAGACCCAGTACTTC
TRBV11-2	TRBJ2-1	18	TRBD2	NA	CASSPRGAGGRVHNEQFF	TGTGCCAGCAGCCCCCGGGGTGCGGGAGGTCGGGTGCACAATGAGCAGTTCTTC
TRBV18	TRBJ1-4	15	TRBD1	NA	CASSPYGTGNEKLFF	TGTGCCAGCTCACCATACGGGACAGGGAATGAAAAACTGTTTTTT
TRBV11-2	TRBJ2-7	15	TRBD1	NA	CASRDWTGATYEQYF	TGTGCCAGCAGGGACTGGACAGGGGCAACCTACGAGCAGTACTTC
TRBV30	TRBJ2-7	14	NA	NA	CACESTGNQYEQYF	TGTGCCTGTGAAAGCACAGGGAATCAATACGAGCAGTACTTC